A selection of T cell receptor beta chains follows, all from one sample in a study of human T cells and chemical hapten exposure. Each CDR3 protein gets one entry after TCRdb re-called the RACE reads with MiXCR. The table lists 380,000 or so distinct CDR3 sequences, 5% to 6.5% of them singletons. Sample: whole blood, taken in connection with sensitization to the hapten diphenylcyclopropenone (DPC). Source of these receptors: a woman under 30 with alopecia areata. Some clones in this sample may be carry-over from other donors' samples. The CDR3 runs from the conserved cysteine through the conserved F or W. A D gene is named only where the DNA matches it firmly. Clone size is not always given. Where it is, it says once, few, many or a class for expanded clones.

TRBD1	TRBV5-1	TRBJ1-3	NA	CASSNTGGSGNTIYF	TGCGCCAGCAGCAACACAGGGGGCTCTGGAAACACCATATATTTT
NA	TRBV4-1	TRBJ1-4	NA	CASSQEGTSNEKLFF	TGCGCCAGCAGCCAAGAGGGGACTTCGAATGAAAAACTGTTTTTT
NA	TRBV20-1	TRBJ1-2	few	CSASLMGHYGYTF	TGCAGTGCTAGTTTAATGGGCCACTATGGCTACACCTTC
NA	TRBV12-5	TRBJ2-3	NA	CASGPRGTAQSADTQYF	TGTGCTAGTGGTCCCCGCGGGACAGCACAATCGGCAGATACGCAGTATTTT
NA	TRBV3-1	TRBJ2-3	few	CASSRRTGTAGDTQYF	TGTGCCAGCAGCCGACGGACTGGGACAGCGGGGGATACGCAGTATTTT
NA	TRBV12-3/TRBV12-4	TRBJ1-1	NA	CASSFNQVVFGGPEAFF	TGTGCCAGCAGTTTTAATCAGGTCGTTTTTGGGGGGCCTGAAGCTTTCTTT
TRBD2	TRBV7-2	TRBJ2-7	few	CASSLGLAGGREQYF	TGTGCCAGCAGCTTAGGCCTAGCGGGGGGCCGCGAGCAGTACTTC
TRBD2	TRBV9	TRBJ2-5	many	CASSVGLAGPQETQYF	TGTGCCAGCAGCGTAGGGCTAGCGGGCCCCCAAGAGACCCAGTACTTC
TRBD2	TRBV2	TRBJ2-7	NA	CASSATSPPEYF	TGTGCCAGCAGTGCGACTAGCCCTCCGGAGTACTTC
NA	TRBV9	TRBJ1-5	NA	CASSGGEVPQHF	TGTGCCAGCAGCGGGGGAGAGGTTCCCCAGCATTTT
NA	TRBV5-6	TRBJ1-1	many	CASSALLQGAFF	TGTGCCAGCAGCGCTCTCCTTCAGGGTGCTTTCTTT
NA	TRBV2	TRBJ2-7	many	CASGALRGEQYF	TGTGCCAGCGGCGCGCTCCGCGGCGAGCAGTACTTC
NA	TRBV5-1	TRBJ1-1	few	CASSSRTASLNTEAFF	TGCGCCAGCAGCTCCCGGACAGCCTCCCTGAACACTGAAGCTTTCTTT
NA	TRBV28	TRBJ1-1	few	CASSEPPRVEPFF	TGTGCCAGCAGCGAACCCCCCAGGGTCGAGCCTTTCTTT
TRBD1	TRBV4-3	TRBJ2-1	many	CASSQDQGQGGNEQFF	TGCGCCAGCAGCCAAGACCAAGGACAGGGAGGCAATGAGCAGTTCTTC
NA	TRBV28	TRBJ2-1	few	CASRMMGHNEQFF	TGTGCCAGCAGAATGATGGGACACAATGAGCAGTTCTTC
TRBD1	TRBV4-1	TRBJ1-5	few	CASSQGGGQGYQPQHF	TGCGCCAGCAGCCAAGGGGGGGGACAGGGTTATCAGCCCCAGCATTTT
NA	TRBV4-3	TRBJ1-6	many	CASSQDPLPNSPLHF	TGCGCCAGCAGCCAAGATCCCCTCCCGAATTCACCCCTCCACTTT
TRBD1	TRBV7-2	TRBJ1-5	many	CASSFDRGNQPQHF	TGTGCCAGCAGTTTTGACAGGGGCAATCAGCCCCAGCATTTT
TRBD2	TRBV7-8	TRBJ2-3	NA	CASRRGASTDTQYF	TGTGCCAGCAGGCGGGGGGCGAGCACAGATACGCAGTATTTT
TRBD2	TRBV14	TRBJ2-3	NA	CASSPRGGGASTQYF	TGTGCCAGCAGCCCTCGAGGCGGGGGGGCGAGTACGCAGTATTTT
NA	TRBV6-1	TRBJ1-5	NA	CASSERAGHNQPQHF	TGTGCCAGCAGTGAACGGGCAGGGCACAATCAGCCCCAGCATTTT
NA	TRBV4-2	TRBJ1-2	many	CASSQNTQDRRGYTF	TGTGCCAGCAGCCAGAATACACAGGATCGTCGAGGCTACACCTTC
TRBD1	TRBV5-3	TRBJ1-6	NA	CARSSDTGVNSPLHF	TGTGCCAGAAGCTCGGATACAGGGGTTAATTCACCCCTCCACTTT
TRBD2	TRBV28	TRBJ2-7	NA	CASSPIIAGTSYEQYF	TGTGCCAGCAGTCCCATAATAGCGGGGACCTCCTACGAGCAGTACTTC
TRBD1	TRBV6-6	TRBJ2-4	NA	CASSYGTGAGKNIQYF	TGTGCCAGCAGTTACGGCACAGGGGCCGGCAAAAACATTCAGTACTTC
TRBD2	TRBV9	TRBJ2-7	NA	CASSVASGDYEQYF	TGTGCCAGCAGCGTGGCTAGCGGGGATTACGAGCAGTACTTC
NA	TRBV6-5	TRBJ2-3	many	CASSNGGTDTQYF	TGTGCCAGCAGCAACGGGGGCACAGATACGCAGTATTTT
TRBD2	TRBV5-1	TRBJ2-2	few	CASEEGGGNTGELFF	TGCGCCAGCGAGGAGGGCGGGGGAAACACCGGGGAGCTGTTTTTT